This T cell receptor (beta chain) was observed in a study of identical twins. MiXCR, run by TCRdb on the 5' RACE reads, gives a single entry per CDR3 protein. The table records 460,000 or so distinct CDR3 sequences, about 14% of them present only once. These data also featured in a second study, about yellow fever vaccine responses in identical twins.

Material for sequencing was CD4+ T cells sorted from blood. The TCR was taken from a woman under 30 in good health.

CDR3 in DNA: TGTGCCAGCAGCTTAGCGCTTTTGAATGAAGCTTTCTTT. Its protein is CASSLALLNEAFF. The chain has TRBV7-9 and TRBJ1-1; D gene ambiguous. The CDR3 has 13 residues. CDR1 is SEHNR, CDR2 FQNEAQ, per germline (reference sequence). Deletions cut 0 bases from V and 7 bases from J, with 9 bases between.